The 27 T cell receptor beta chains below come from one sample, sequenced in a study of blood T cell repertoires in COVID-19. The repertoire was sequenced with immunoSEQ multiplex PCR; TCRdb's copy has only in-frame clones and lacks some. The repertoire includes about 45,000 clones, about 85% of them detected once, and about a third sits in the top ten. Sequencing input: peripheral blood. The receptors shown here come from a woman aged 80 or older with acute or convalescent COVID-19.

The chain uses TRBV3-1 (or the pseudogene TRBV3-2) and TRBJ2-5, with D unclear. This CDR3 has 14 residues. The ends were cut back, 2 bases at V and 1 base at J, with 8 bases in the middle. Germline V gives CDR1 LGHDT, CDR2 YNNKEL (reference sequence). CDR3 loop: CASSQNRGQETQYF. CDR3 nucleotide sequence: TGTGCCAGCAGCCAAAATAGAGGCCAAGAGACCCAGTACTTC.

Here the CDR3 reads CASSWGQDTQYF. In DNA form, the CDR3 reads TGTGCCAGCAGCTGGGGCCAGGATACGCAGTATTTT. The chain is built from TRBV7-2 and TRBJ2-3; tentative D call: TRBD1 (5 bases). With 4 bases removed from V and 6 bases from J, the gap between germline ends came to 8 bases. The CDR3 runs to 12 residues. Germline CDR1 SGHTA, CDR2 FQGNSA.

The genes are TRBV5-1 and TRBJ1-3; D uncertain. The CDR3 is 16 residues long. The germline gives CDR1 SGHRS, CDR2 YFSETQ. V lost 6 bases and J lost 0, with 16 bases in between. The CDR3 bases are TGCGCCAGCAAGTCTAACCTGGGGAGCTCTGGAAACACCATATATTTT. The encoded protein is CASKSNLGSSGNTIYF.

The chain links TRBV7-9 to TRBJ2-7, with a weak D call TRBD2 (5 bases). The CDR3 runs to 15 residues. Germline CDR1 is SEHNR and CDR2 is FQNEAQ (reference sequence). V lost 5 bases and J 3 bases, leaving 17 bases between the germline ends. The CDR3 spells CASSRRRESGYEQYF. CDR3 nucleotide sequence: TGTGCCAGCAGCCGTCGCCGGGAATCAGGCTACGAGCAGTACTTC.

The chain combines TRBV4-1 with TRBJ1-5, with D tentatively TRBD1 (5 bases). The CDR3 is 14 amino acids. The germline V and J ends were trimmed by 1 base and 3 bases, with 7 bases remaining between them. Germline V gene data show CDR1 as MGHRA and CDR2 as YSYEKL. The CDR3 DNA reads TGCGCCAGCAGCCAAGCAGGGTACAATCAGCCCCAGCATTTT. Translation: CASSQAGYNQPQHF.

The chain is built from TRBV5-1 and TRBJ2-5; 10 bases agree with TRBD2. Losses at the gene ends were 4 bases for V and 5 bases for J; bases not matched to a gene: 8. This CDR3 is built from 15 residues. CDR1 is SGHRS, CDR2 YFSETQ, per germline. CDR3 sequence: CASSPSGGTGETQYF. CDR3 nucleotides: TGCGCCAGCAGCCCTAGCGGGGGAACGGGGGAGACCCAGTACTTC.

This chain links TRBV18 with TRBJ2-7; the match to TRBD1 covers 9 bases. J lost 5 bases, V lost 1 base, and 9 bases had no gene match. The CDR3 extends over 16 amino acids. Germline V lookup: CDR1 KGHSH, CDR2 LQKENI. CDR3 protein: CASSPLGDRVSDEQYF. Written as DNA, the CDR3 is TGTGCCAGCTCACCACTTGGGGACAGGGTATCCGACGAGCAGTACTTC.

The chain is built from TRBV29-1 and TRBJ2-2, with D perhaps TRBD2 (5 bases). Trimming left V 4 bases short and J 5 bases short, with 20 bases between. This CDR3 region has 16 residues. The germline V gene encodes CDR1 SQVTM and CDR2 ANQGSEA. The CDR3 DNA reads TGCAGCGTTGGGTCGACGGGGAGCAAGTCGACCGGGGAGCTGTTTTTT. This translates into CSVGSTGSKSTGELFF.

This clone came up a few times. The gene calls are TRBV4-2 and TRBJ2-7; TRBD1 is a possible D gene (5 bases). Trimming removed 3 bases at V and 0 bases at J, with 15 bases between. The CDR3 runs 16 residues. Germline V gene sequence: CDR1 LGHNA, CDR2 YNFKEQ. The CDR3: CASSQAWGGSSYEQYF. The CDR3 nucleotides read TGTGCCAGCAGCCAGGCGTGGGGCGGATCCTCCTACGAGCAGTACTTC.

The gene calls are TRBV29-1 and TRBJ2-2; 9 positions agree with TRBD2. V was clipped by 7 bases and J by 6 bases; unmatched bases: 18. CDR1 and CDR2 (germline): SQVTM, ANQGSEA. The CDR3 extends over 17 amino acids. CDR3 region: CSGGFGSSGMGSGELFF. As DNA, the CDR3 is TGCAGCGGAGGGTTCGGTTCTAGCGGGATGGGATCCGGGGAGCTGTTTTTT.

This clone was seen more than once but under ten times. The genes are TRBV7-2 and TRBJ2-3, with 11 bases fitting TRBD2. The germline CDR1 and CDR2 sequences are SGHTA and FQGNSA. V lost 5 bases, J lost 6 bases, and 7 bases stayed unmatched. CDR3 length: 15 amino acids. The CDR3 DNA reads as TGTGCCAGCAGCCGGTTAGCGGGAGGGGCCGATACGCAGTATTTT. Translating gives CASSRLAGGADTQYF.

This chain links TRBV24-1 with TRBJ1-4; D gene unclear. This CDR3 spans 15 amino acids. Germline CDR1 KGHDR, CDR2 SFDVKD. V was cut by 3 bases and J by 8 bases, with 15 bases left in between. The CDR3 nucleotides are TGTGCCACCAGTGATCCAACAGAGGGCGGGGAAAAACTGTTTTTT. This translates into CATSDPTEGGEKLFF.

The chain links TRBV24-1 to TRBJ2-1; TRBD2 agrees at 16 bases. The V gene end was trimmed by 3 bases and the J gene end by 12 bases; junction bases not matched to a gene: 4. The CDR3 contains 15 residues. Per germline, CDR1 KGHDR and CDR2 SFDVKD. The CDR3 DNA follows: TGTGCCACCAGTGATCAGGGACTAGCGGGAGGGAGGCAGTTCTTC. It is translated as CATSDQGLAGGRQFF.

Remarks on this clone: Other nucleotide sequences from this sample produce the same CDR3. The chain joins TRBV6-5 to TRBJ1-4; D gene ambiguous. CDR3 length: 12 amino acids. Germline V CDR1 and CDR2: MNHEY, SVGAGI. The V and J ends lost 5 bases and 7 bases respectively, with 8 bases between them. In DNA form, the CDR3 reads TGTGCCAGCAGTCCCCTCGGTGAAAAACTGTTTTTT. This encodes CASSPLGEKLFF.

This sequence joins TRBV29-1 and TRBJ1-6, with 7 bases identical to TRBD1. CDR3 length: 14 residues. The trim removed 7 bases at V and 7 bases at J, leaving 10 bases unmatched. Germline V CDR1 and CDR2: SQVTM, ANQGSEA. The CDR3 DNA is TGCAGCGCAATGGGACAGCCCGAGAATTCACCCCTCCACTTT. Protein product: CSAMGQPENSPLHF.

This chain connects TRBV6-5 to TRBJ2-5; D is uncertain. Trimming removed 2 bases from V and 4 bases from J, with 8 bases in between. Per the germline V gene, CDR1 is MNHEY and CDR2 is SVGAGI. This CDR3 comprises 13 residues. CDR3 sequence reads: CASSYVRRETQYF. As DNA, the CDR3 is TGTGCCAGCAGTTACGTCCGGAGAGAGACCCAGTACTTC.

This sequence joins TRBV28 and TRBJ2-3; D uncertain. The CDR3 is 11 residues long. CDR1 is MDHEN, CDR2 SYDVKM, per germline. The V end was cut by 6 bases, the J end by 4 bases, with 5 bases between. CDR3 protein: CASSSSDTQYF. The CDR3 nucleotides are TGTGCCAGCAGCTCCTCAGATACGCAGTATTTT.

CDR3 sequence reads: CASSRLTGPYEQYF. CDR3 DNA sequence: TGCGCCAGCAGCCGACTTACAGGACCCTACGAGCAGTACTTC. The chain combines TRBV5-1 with TRBJ2-7, with D possibly TRBD1 on 5 matching bases. Trimming left V 4 bases short and J 2 bases short, with 13 bases between. Looked up from germline, CDR1 is SGHRS and CDR2 is YFSETQ. The CDR3 loop spans 14 amino acids.

Written as DNA, the CDR3 is TGCGCCAGCAGTCCCGCGGGCCCCGGGGAGCTGTTTTTT. It encodes CASSPAGPGELFF. The chain couples TRBV23-1 to TRBJ2-2; D is perhaps TRBD2 (5 bases). TRBV23-1 is classed as an ORF, of uncertain function. The CDR3 contains 13 residues. V dropped 4 bases and J dropped 6 bases, with 9 bases sitting between them.

The chain recombines TRBV5-1 with TRBJ2-7, with TRBD1 matching over 9 bases. From germline, CDR1 is SGHRS and CDR2 YFSETQ. CDR3 size: 16 residues. V trimming: 1 base; J trimming: 3 bases; junction bases outside the gene matches: 8. The CDR3 protein is CASSLSVRTGDYEQYF. Written as DNA, the CDR3 is TGCGCCAGCAGCTTGTCCGTAAGGACAGGGGACTACGAGCAGTACTTC. Full variable domain (remainder filled in from reference TRBV5-1 and TRBJ2-7): KAGVTQTPRYLIKTRGQQVTLSCSPISGHRSVSWYQQTPGQGLQFLFEYFSETQRNKGNFPGRFSGRQFSNSRSEMNVSTLELGDSALYLCASSLSVRTGDYEQYFGPGTRLTVT.

The chain links TRBV21-1 to TRBJ1-1; the tabulated D call, TRBD1, remains unverified against the DNA. TRBV21-1 has pseudogene status. The CDR3 length is 15 residues. The chain's CDR3 is CASSHGPGLDTEAFF. CDR3 DNA sequence: TGTGCCAGCAGCCATGGGCCTGGGTTGGACACTGAAGCTTTCTTT.

The chain employs TRBV6-5 and TRBJ2-3; D is possibly TRBD2 (5 bases). Trimming shortened V by 10 bases and J by 4 bases, and 18 bases separated the two germline ends. The CDR3 has 14 amino acids. Germline V gene data show CDR1 as MNHEY and CDR2 as SVGAGI. CDR3 nucleotides: TGTGCCACCCACTCGAAGGGAGTCTCAGATACGCAGTATTTT. Encoded protein: CATHSKGVSDTQYF.

This clone was detected a few times. The chain uses TRBV28 and TRBJ2-1, with 10 bases matching TRBD2. V gave up 3 bases and J gave up 6 bases; unmatched junction bases: 5. This CDR3 comprises 15 residues. CDR1 and CDR2 from the germline V gene are MDHEN and SYDVKM. The CDR3 bases are TGTGCCAGCAGTTTGCTAGCGGGAGAAGCCAATGAGCAGTTCTTC. Translating gives CASSLLAGEANEQFF.

The rearrangement joins TRBV9 to TRBJ2-2, with D possibly TRBD1 on 6 matching bases. The V gene's germline CDR1 is SGDLS and CDR2 YYNGEE. This CDR3 is built from 14 residues. V gave up 6 bases and J gave up 1 base, with 10 bases separating them. In DNA, the CDR3 is TGTGCCAGCACCCAAGGGGGGAACACCGGGGAGCTGTTTTTT. This gives the protein CASTQGGNTGELFF.

The CDR3, as DNA: TGTGCCAGCATCGCACAGGGAGACTATGGCTACACCTTC. Its protein product is CASIAQGDYGYTF. The chain is built from TRBV28 and TRBJ1-2, with a tentative D call TRBD1 (6 bases). V was shortened by 7 bases and J by 3 bases, with 12 bases between the two germline ends. The CDR3 length is 13 residues. Looked up from germline, CDR1 is MDHEN and CDR2 is SYDVKM.

This sequence joins TRBV6-5 and TRBJ1-4; TRBD1 matches at 8 bases. The V and J ends lost 7 bases and 0 bases, in that order; junction bases with no gene match: 4. Germline V gene lookup returns CDR1 MNHEY and CDR2 SVGAGI. CDR3 length: 15 amino acids. CDR3 nucleotide sequence: TGTGCCAGCAACAGACAGGGGACAACTAATGAAAAACTGTTTTTT. It encodes CASNRQGTTNEKLFF.

The chain uses TRBV25-1 and TRBJ1-1; 11 bases fit TRBD1. Losses at the gene ends were 9 bases for V and 4 bases for J; bases not matched to a gene: 4. The CDR3 contains 13 residues. Germline CDR1 and CDR2: MGHDK and SYGVNS. CDR3 DNA: TGTGCCAGTACGGGACAGGGGGTCACTGAAGCTTTCTTT. Its protein is CASTGQGVTEAFF.